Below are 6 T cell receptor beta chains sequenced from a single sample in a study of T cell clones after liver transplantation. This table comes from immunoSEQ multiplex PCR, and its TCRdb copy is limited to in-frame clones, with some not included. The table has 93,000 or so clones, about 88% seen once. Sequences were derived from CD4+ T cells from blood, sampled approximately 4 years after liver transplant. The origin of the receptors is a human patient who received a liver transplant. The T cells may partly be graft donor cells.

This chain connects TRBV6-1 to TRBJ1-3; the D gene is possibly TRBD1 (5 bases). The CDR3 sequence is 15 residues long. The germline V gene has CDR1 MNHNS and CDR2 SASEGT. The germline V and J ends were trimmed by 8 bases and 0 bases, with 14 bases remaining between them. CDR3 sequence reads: CASGLGAFSGNTIYF. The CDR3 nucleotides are TGTGCCAGCGGCTTAGGGGCTTTCTCTGGAAACACCATATATTTT.

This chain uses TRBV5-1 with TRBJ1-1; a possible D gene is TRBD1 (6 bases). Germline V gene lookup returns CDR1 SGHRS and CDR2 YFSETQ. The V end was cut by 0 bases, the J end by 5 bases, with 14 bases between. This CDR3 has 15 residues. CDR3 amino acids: CASSLGQGLGTEAFF. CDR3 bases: TGCGCCAGCAGCTTGGGGCAGGGGTTGGGGACTGAAGCTTTCTTT. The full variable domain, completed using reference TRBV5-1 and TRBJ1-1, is KAGVTQTPRYLIKTRGQQVTLSCSPISGHRSVSWYQQTPGQGLQFLFEYFSETQRNKGNFPGRFSGRQFSNSRSEMNVSTLELGDSALYLCASSLGQGLGTEAFFGQGTRLTVV.

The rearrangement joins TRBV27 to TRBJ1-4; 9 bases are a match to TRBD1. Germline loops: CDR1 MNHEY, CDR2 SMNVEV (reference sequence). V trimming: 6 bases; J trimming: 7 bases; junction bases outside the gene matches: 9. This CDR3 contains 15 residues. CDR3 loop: CASRANRGRSEKLFF. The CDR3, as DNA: TGTGCCAGCAGGGCAAACAGGGGGCGAAGTGAAAAACTGTTTTTT.

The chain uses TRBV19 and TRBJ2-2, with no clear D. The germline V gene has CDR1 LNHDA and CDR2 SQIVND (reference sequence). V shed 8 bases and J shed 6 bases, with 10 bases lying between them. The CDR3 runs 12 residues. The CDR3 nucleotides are TGTGCCAGTTTGAAGGGTTCCGGGGAGCTGTTTTTT. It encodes CASLKGSGELFF.

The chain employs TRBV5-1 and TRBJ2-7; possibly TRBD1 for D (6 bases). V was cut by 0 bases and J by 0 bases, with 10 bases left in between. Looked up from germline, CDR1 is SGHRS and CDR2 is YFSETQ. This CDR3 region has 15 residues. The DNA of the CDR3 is TGCGCCAGCAGCTTGGGGCAGGGGACCTCCTACGAGCAGTACTTC. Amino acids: CASSLGQGTSYEQYF.

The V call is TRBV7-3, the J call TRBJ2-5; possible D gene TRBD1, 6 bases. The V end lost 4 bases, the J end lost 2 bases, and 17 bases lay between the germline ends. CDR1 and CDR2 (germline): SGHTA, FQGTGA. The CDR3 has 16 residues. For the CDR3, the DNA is TGTGCCAGCAGCTCCCCAGGGGTGGGGAATCAAGAGACCCAGTACTTC. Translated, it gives CASSSPGVGNQETQYF.